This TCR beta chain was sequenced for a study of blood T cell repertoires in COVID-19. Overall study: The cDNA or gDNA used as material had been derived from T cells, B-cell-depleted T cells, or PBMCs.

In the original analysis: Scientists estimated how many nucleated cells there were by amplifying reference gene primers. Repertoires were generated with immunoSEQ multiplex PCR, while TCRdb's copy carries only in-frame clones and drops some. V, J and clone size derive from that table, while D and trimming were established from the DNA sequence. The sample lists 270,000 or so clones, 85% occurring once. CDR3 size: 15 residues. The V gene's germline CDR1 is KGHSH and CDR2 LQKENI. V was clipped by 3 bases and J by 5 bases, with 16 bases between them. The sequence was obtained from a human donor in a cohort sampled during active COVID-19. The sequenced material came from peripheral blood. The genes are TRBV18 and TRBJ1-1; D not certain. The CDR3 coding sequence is TGTGCCAGCTCACCTCCGTCCCAGAGGGAGACTGAAGCTTTCTTT. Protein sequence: CASSPPSQRETEAFF.